These 17 T cell receptor beta chains were all obtained from the same sample, sequenced in a study of blood T cell repertoires in COVID-19. The assay was immunoSEQ multiplex PCR, and TCRdb's table has in-frame clones only and misses some. The table has over 450,000 clones, 85% to 90% seen once; the top ten hold 0.7% to 1%. The sample taken for sequencing was peripheral blood. Receptor source: a man younger than 35 with COVID-19, enrolled during active disease.

V gene TRBV14 combines with J gene TRBJ2-5; perhaps TRBD2 as D (6 bases). Trimming removed 4 bases at V and 4 bases at J, with 10 bases between. This CDR3 contains 13 residues. Germline V gene lookup returns CDR1 SGHDN and CDR2 FVKESK. CDR3 bases: TGTGCCAGCAGCCTACTAGCCTCAGAGACCCAGTACTTC. It codes for CASSLLASETQYF.

This clone was detected only once. This rearrangement joins TRBV5-5 to TRBJ1-4; D is uncertain. V was trimmed by 4 bases and J by 0 bases, leaving 7 bases between them. The CDR3 is 14 amino acids. CDR1 and CDR2 from the germline V gene are SGHKS and YYEKEE (reference sequence). The CDR3 is CASSAAATNEKLFF. The CDR3 DNA is TGTGCCAGCAGCGCGGCCGCAACTAATGAAAAACTGTTTTTT.

The CDR3 loop reads CASSLGQVNTDTQYF. Written as DNA, the CDR3 is TGTGCCAGCAGCTTAGGACAGGTGAACACAGATACGCAGTATTTT. The gene calls are TRBV11-1 and TRBJ2-3, with a possible D match to TRBD1 (6 bases). This CDR3 contains 15 residues. Trimming pared 1 base from V and 2 bases from J, leaving 10 bases between. Germline values: CDR1 SGHAT, CDR2 FQDESV (reference sequence).

The chain joins TRBV9 to TRBJ2-7; tentatively, D is TRBD2 (6 bases). This CDR3 has 14 residues. CDR1 and CDR2 from the germline V gene are SGDLS and YYNGEE. Trimming removed 4 bases at V and 0 bases at J, with 11 bases between. DNA of the CDR3: TGTGCCAGCAGCAGACTAGTGAGCTCCTACGAGCAGTACTTC. It encodes CASSRLVSSYEQYF.

The J gene is TRBJ1-1, the V gene TRBV19; maybe TRBD1 (5 bases). CDR1 LNHDA and CDR2 SQIVND come from the germline V gene (reference sequence). The length of the CDR3 is 15 residues. V was cut by 6 bases and J by 3 bases, with 17 bases left in between. The CDR3 spells CASSDSGGTYTEAFF. The CDR3, as DNA: TGTGCCAGTAGCGACTCGGGGGGAACGTACACTGAAGCTTTCTTT.

The genes are TRBV9 and TRBJ2-7, with 10 bases identical to TRBD2. Germline-derived CDR1 and CDR2 are SGDLS and YYNGEE. The junction had 10 bases not matched to a gene; V was cut back by 0 bases and J by 7 bases. This CDR3 region has 16 residues. This CDR3 is CASSVGLAGASKEQYF. In nucleotides, the CDR3 is TGTGCCAGCAGCGTAGGGCTAGCGGGAGCTTCAAAGGAGCAGTACTTC.

Only one count was recorded for this clone. This sequence joins TRBV7-6 and TRBJ2-3, with TRBD1 as a possible D gene (6 bases). The CDR3 runs 15 residues. V was trimmed by 5 bases and J by 1 base, leaving 13 bases between them. Per the germline V gene, CDR1 is SGHVS and CDR2 is FNYEAQ. Here the CDR3 reads CASSAGEGGTDTQYF. The CDR3 nucleotides read TGTGCCAGCAGCGCAGGAGAGGGGGGCACAGATACGCAGTATTTT. Full variable domain (remainder filled in from reference TRBV7-6 and TRBJ2-3): GAGVSQSPRYKVTKRGQDVALRCDPISGHVSLYWYRQALGQGPEFLTYFNYEAQQDKSGLPNDRFSAERPEGSISTLTIQRTEQRDSAMYRCASSAGEGGTDTQYFGPGTRLTVL.

J is TRBJ1-4 and V is TRBV5-1, with 8 bases fitting TRBD1. Germline CDR1 and CDR2: SGHRS and YFSETQ. The junction had 7 bases not matched to a gene; V was cut back by 4 bases and J by 5 bases. The CDR3 covers 15 residues. CDR3 DNA: TGCGCCAGCAGCGCCGGACAGGGAGGGAATGAAAAACTGTTTTTT. It codes for CASSAGQGGNEKLFF.

This clone was counted only a few times. CDR3 coding DNA: TGTGCCAGCAGCCCGCCAGGGCGCCCCGAGCAGTACTTC. It codes for CASSPPGRPEQYF. V is TRBV7-3 and J is TRBJ2-7; D may be TRBD1 (5 bases). The CDR3 spans 13 residues. The V end lost 5 bases, the J end lost 6 bases, and 14 bases lay between the germline ends. Germline V gene lookup returns CDR1 SGHTA and CDR2 FQGTGA.

This chain links TRBV7-8 with TRBJ1-6; D call uncertain. CDR1 and CDR2 from the germline V gene are SGHVS and FQNEAQ. Trimming removed 2 bases at V and 10 bases at J, with 9 bases between. The CDR3 sequence is 13 residues long. The CDR3 DNA reads as TGTGCCAGCAGCTTAACGGAGGAATCACCCCTCCACTTT. Translation: CASSLTEESPLHF.

The V gene is TRBV4-1, the J gene TRBJ1-2, with D perhaps matching TRBD1 (5 bases). V was trimmed by 6 bases and J by 4 bases, leaving 18 bases between them. CDR1 and CDR2 (germline): MGHRA, YSYEKL. This CDR3 has 15 amino acids. The CDR3 nucleotides are TGCGCCAGCAGACAGATTGACAGCGACGGCTATGGCTACACCTTC. Amino acid sequence: CASRQIDSDGYGYTF.

V gene TRBV19 combines with J gene TRBJ2-1; 7 bases are a match to TRBD2. After removal of 3 bases from V and 10 bases from J, the junction contained 12 bases not matched to a gene. Germline CDR1 LNHDA, CDR2 SQIVND (reference sequence). The CDR3 is 15 residues long. CDR3: CASSIHLAGGEEQFF. As DNA, the CDR3 is TGTGCCAGTAGTATTCATTTAGCGGGTGGGGAAGAGCAGTTCTTC.

This chain connects TRBV18 to TRBJ2-5, with unresolved D. Trimming removed 3 bases from V and 4 bases from J, with 9 bases in between. The CDR3 consists of 13 residues. Germline assignment: CDR1 KGHSH and CDR2 LQKENI. The CDR3 DNA follows: TGTGCCAGCTCACCGTCCTCGGGAGAGACCCAGTACTTC. Translated, it gives CASSPSSGETQYF.

This rearrangement joins TRBV30 to TRBJ2-7, with TRBD2 matching over 13 bases. With 4 bases clipped from V and 4 bases from J, the junction kept 10 bases outside the gene matches. The CDR3 has 16 amino acids. In germline, CDR1 is GTSNPN, CDR2 SVGIG (reference sequence). DNA of the CDR3: TGTGCCTGGATTGGTTGGACTAGCGGGAGAGGGTACGAGCAGTACTTC. This encodes CAWIGWTSGRGYEQYF.

The chain has TRBV6-5 and TRBJ2-7; possibly TRBD1 for D (5 bases). V was cut by 6 bases and J by 4 bases, with 13 bases left in between. The CDR3 has 13 amino acids. Germline V CDR1 and CDR2: MNHEY, SVGAGI. CDR3 nucleotide sequence: TGTGCCAGCAGACACACGACAGATTACGAGCAGTACTTC. It yields the protein CASRHTTDYEQYF.

The V gene is TRBV5-4, the J gene TRBJ1-3; D possibly corresponds to TRBD1 (5 bases). V gave up 4 bases and J gave up 2 bases, with 13 bases separating them. Germline CDR1 reads SGHNT; CDR2 reads YYREEE (reference sequence). The CDR3 totals 15 residues. CDR3 nucleotides: TGTGCCAGCAGCCTAATCGACAGCACTGGAAACACCATATATTTT. Translation: CASSLIDSTGNTIYF.

The chain combines TRBV2 with TRBJ2-5; D ambiguous. Per germline, CDR1 SNHLY and CDR2 FYNNEI. The V end lost 10 bases, the J end lost 0 bases, and 15 bases lay between the germline ends. This CDR3 region has 14 residues. In DNA form, the CDR3 reads TGTGCCACCTCCCCCTCCGGGTACCAAGAGACCCAGTACTTC. This encodes CATSPSGYQETQYF.